Detailed here is one T cell receptor (beta chain). This specimen belongs to a study of blood T cell repertoires in COVID-19. Study background: Spain, Italy and the United States supplied samples that represented acute and convalescent COVID-19.

As handled by the study authors: Scientists estimated how many nucleated cells there were by amplifying reference gene primers. TCRdb keeps only in-frame clones here, not all; method: immunoSEQ multiplex PCR. V and J calls and clone size are those listed in that table; D and trimming were worked out from the DNA. The data contain roughly 230,000 clones, around 84% of them seen just once; the ten biggest clones take up over 0.95%. In germline, CDR1 is SGHDT, CDR2 YYEEEE. Trimming took 6 bases from V and 3 from J; bases not matched to a gene: 5. The CDR3 sequence is 14 residues long. This receptor was taken from a man aged 35 to 55 with acute or convalescent COVID-19. This chain links TRBV5-6 with TRBJ1-2, with TRBD1 identical over 10 bases. What was sequenced was peripheral blood. This CDR3 reads CASTRDRGDYGYTF. The CDR3 DNA sequence: TGTGCCAGCACCAGGGACAGGGGAGACTATGGCTACACCTTC.